The 2 T cell receptor beta chains below were found in one sample sequenced in a study of cytomegalovirus exposure and HLA in healthy donors. Both 60 Vbeta primers and 13 Jbeta primers went into the PCR. TCRdb keeps only in-frame clones here, not all; method: immunoSEQ multiplex PCR. The sample records some 120,000 clones, 80% being singletons. The specimen was PBMCs. Receptors were obtained from a man aged 35-49 years in good health and CMV-seronegative.

V and J are TRBV5-4 and TRBJ2-7; D not resolved. There are 12 residues in the CDR3. Trimming pared 2 bases from V and 2 bases from J, leaving 5 bases between. Germline loops: CDR1 SGHNT, CDR2 YYREEE (reference sequence). CDR3 sequence: CASSFDTYEQYF. The CDR3, as DNA: TGTGCCAGCAGCTTTGACACCTACGAGCAGTACTTC.

The chain uses TRBV10-3 and TRBJ1-2; the D gene is possibly TRBD1 (5 bases). The CDR3 is 13 amino acids. In germline, CDR1 is ENHRY, CDR2 SYGVKD. V lost 4 bases and J 5 bases, leaving 11 bases between the germline ends. The CDR3 sequence is CAISGNQGYGYTF. Written as DNA, the CDR3 is TGTGCCATCAGTGGGAACCAGGGTTATGGCTACACCTTC.